These 20 T cell receptor beta chains share one sample of origin, sequenced in a study of human T cells and chemical hapten exposure. Sample time point: pre-sensitization, week 0. Treatment noted: therapeutic diphenylcyclopropenone sensitization with weekly scalp DPC. Using its own MiXCR run on the RACE reads, TCRdb lists one record per CDR3 protein. In the table there are about 300,000 distinct CDR3 sequences, 5.5% of which are singletons. The sample consisted of whole blood, taken in connection with sensitization to the hapten diphenylcyclopropenone (DPC). The receptor source for this set is a woman aged 18-29 years with alopecia areata. Some clones in this sample may be carry-over from other donors' samples.

This clonotype was picked up a small number of times. V and J are TRBV2 and TRBJ2-3, with 7 bases fitting TRBD2. The ends lost 4 bases at V and 11 bases at J; junction bases unmatched: 6. The CDR3 has 12 residues. From germline, CDR1 is SNHLY and CDR2 FYNNEI. In DNA, the CDR3 is TGTGCCAGCAGTGGCCGGGAGGAGGGGCAGTATTTT. This codes for CASSGREEGQYF.

This clonotype was detected many times. The chain uses TRBV4-2 and TRBJ1-1; D remains ambiguous. This CDR3 is 15 amino acids long. Germline CDR1 is LGHNA and CDR2 is YNFKEQ. V was clipped by 0 bases and J by 1 base, with 9 bases between them. This CDR3 is CASSQDRIENTEAFF. CDR3 sequence (DNA): TGTGCCAGCAGCCAAGATAGGATAGAGAACACTGAAGCTTTCTTT.

This clonotype has a count of ten or more. This rearrangement joins TRBV28 to TRBJ2-7; weak D call: TRBD2 (6 bases). The CDR3 is made up of 16 amino acids. The V and J ends lost 3 bases and 0 bases respectively, with 15 bases between them. CDR1 and CDR2 (germline): MDHEN, SYDVKM. The CDR3 DNA sequence: TGTGCCAGCAGTTTTGCGGAGACCGGGAGCTCCTACGAGCAGTACTTC. Amino acids: CASSFAETGSSYEQYF.

The chain recombines TRBV3-1 with TRBJ2-7; TRBD2 is a possible D gene (5 bases). The germline CDR1 and CDR2 sequences are LGHDT and YNNKEL (reference sequence). This CDR3 has 14 amino acids. Between the trimmed V and J ends, which lost 1 base and 6 bases, there was a span of 13 bases. DNA of the CDR3: TGTGCCAGCAGCCAAGCCATCGGGGTCAGCGAGCAGTACTTC. Translating gives CASSQAIGVSEQYF.

This chain's CDR3 is CASTWTGNYEQYF. The CDR3 nucleotides read TGTGCCAGCACTTGGACAGGAAACTACGAGCAGTACTTC. This sequence joins TRBV2 and TRBJ2-7; 7 bases are a match to TRBD1. The length of the CDR3 is 13 residues. Per the germline V gene, CDR1 is SNHLY and CDR2 is FYNNEI. Trimming took 7 bases from V and 3 from J; bases not matched to a gene: 6.

As regards this clonotype: One junction end disagrees with the germline gene, perhaps due to a read error. This chain links TRBV7-2 with TRBJ1-4; the D is unclear. CDR1 and CDR2 (germline): SGHTA, FQGNSA. The CDR3 extends over 12 amino acids. CDR3 nucleotides: TGTGCCAGCACCTTAAGTGGTGAAAAACTGTTTTTT. This sequence encodes CASTLSGEKLFF.

The chain combines TRBV10-3 with TRBJ1-1; D is undetermined. Trimming left V 8 bases short and J 7 bases short, with 14 bases between. The V gene's germline CDR1 is ENHRY and CDR2 SYGVKD. The CDR3 covers 12 residues. The CDR3 coding sequence is TGTGCCATCGGGCCTGACCTTCTTGAAGCTTTCTTT. As protein: CAIGPDLLEAFF.

At least ten counts were recorded for this clonotype. This rearrangement joins TRBV2 to TRBJ2-6; unclear D gene. Germline-derived CDR1 and CDR2 are SNHLY and FYNNEI. V lost 3 bases to trimming and J lost 1 base, with 13 bases between them. The CDR3 covers 17 residues. The DNA for the CDR3 is TGTGCCAGCAGTGAGAGGACCCCCATGTCTGGGGCCAACGTCCTGACTTTC. Its protein is CASSERTPMSGANVLTF.

This clonotype was counted between two and nine times. The chain carries TRBV5-1 and TRBJ2-3, with 8 nucleotides matching TRBD1. Per the germline V gene, CDR1 is SGHRS and CDR2 is YFSETQ. There are 15 residues in the CDR3. The V gene end was trimmed by 1 base and the J gene end by 1 base; junction bases not matched to a gene: 2. Written as DNA, the CDR3 is TGCGCCAGCAGCTTGTTGGGACAGGGCACAGATACGCAGTATTTT. Protein product: CASSLLGQGTDTQYF.

This clonotype was recorded a few times. This chain connects TRBV12-3 or TRBV12-4 to TRBJ1-1; TRBD1 matches at 12 bases. The V and J ends lost 4 bases and 6 bases, in that order; junction bases with no gene match: 24. This CDR3 contains 21 residues. CDR3 region: CASSSISNTVPGQGAAAEAFF. For the CDR3, the DNA is TGTGCCAGCAGTTCTATATCCAATACCGTCCCGGGACAGGGGGCAGCCGCTGAAGCTTTCTTT.

This clonotype was recorded at least ten times. V gene TRBV5-1 combines with J gene TRBJ2-3; 14 nucleotides line up with TRBD2. The germline CDR1 and CDR2 sequences are SGHRS and YFSETQ. The CDR3 spans 19 residues. V lost 4 bases, J lost 4 bases, and 14 bases stayed unmatched. The CDR3 reads CASSPLRGLAGGGSDTQYF. CDR3 in DNA: TGCGCCAGCAGCCCGCTACGAGGACTAGCGGGGGGAGGGTCAGATACGCAGTATTTT.

This clonotype was detected only a few times. CDR3 in amino acids: CASSSVEQYF. The CDR3 bases are TGTGCCAGCAGCTCTGTCGAGCAGTACTTC. The chain is built from TRBV11-2 and TRBJ2-7, with no clear D. With 4 bases removed from V and 6 bases from J, the gap between germline ends came to 4 bases. This CDR3 has 10 amino acids. Germline assignment: CDR1 SGHAT and CDR2 FQNNGV.

In this sample, this clonotype turned up many times. The chain links TRBV4-2 to TRBJ2-4; 10 bases line up with TRBD1. Trimming at V came to 4 bases and at J to 3 bases, leaving 9 bases not matched to a gene. The CDR3 extends over 17 amino acids. Looked up from germline, CDR1 is LGHNA and CDR2 is YNFKEQ. The CDR3 protein is CASSPETGGAGKNIQYF. CDR3 DNA: TGTGCCAGCAGCCCAGAGACAGGGGGCGCAGGCAAAAACATTCAGTACTTC.

This clonotype was seen ten or more times. This chain connects TRBV2 to TRBJ1-3; D remains ambiguous. The germline V gene has CDR1 SNHLY and CDR2 FYNNEI. The CDR3 has 14 amino acids. V lost 4 bases and J 2 bases, leaving 9 bases between the germline ends. Here the CDR3 reads CASSGEVAGNTIYF. The CDR3 nucleotides are TGTGCCAGCAGTGGAGAGGTTGCTGGAAACACCATATATTTT.

This clonotype was recorded many times. The rearrangement links TRBV29-1 to TRBJ1-1; D remains unclear. V was shortened by 5 bases and J by 0 bases, with 13 bases between the two germline ends. The germline V gene encodes CDR1 SQVTM and CDR2 ANQGSEA. The CDR3 runs to 14 residues. As DNA, the CDR3 is TGCAGCGTTTGCCAAGATAACATGAACACTGAAGCTTTCTTT. Amino acids: CSVCQDNMNTEAFF.

The chain recombines TRBV20-1 with TRBJ2-1; D might be TRBD2 (6 bases). CDR3 size: 11 residues. Germline values: CDR1 DFQATT, CDR2 SNEGSKA (reference sequence). V was clipped by 6 bases and J by 12 bases, with 15 bases between them. CDR3 sequence: CSAKIGGLQFF. The CDR3 nucleotides are TGCAGTGCGAAGATTGGGGGGTTGCAGTTCTTC.

This clonotype occurred a few times. The chain has TRBV7-6 and TRBJ2-7; D may be TRBD1 or TRBD2 (5 bases each). Germline V gene data show CDR1 as SGHVS and CDR2 as FNYEAQ. The CDR3 has 17 residues. Trimming removed 1 base at V and 2 bases at J, with 18 bases between. The CDR3, as DNA: TGTGCCAGCAGCTTAGTTCGGGACGGCACAGGCCCCTACGAGCAGTACTTC. Protein: CASSLVRDGTGPYEQYF.

The chain has TRBV12-3 or TRBV12-4 and TRBJ2-3; 8 bases match TRBD2. The CDR3 has 16 amino acids. The trim removed 3 bases at V and 2 bases at J, leaving 7 bases unmatched. In nucleotides, the CDR3 is TGTGCCAGCAGTTTGGCGGCGGGGGGATTCACAGATACGCAGTATTTT. Protein: CASSLAAGGFTDTQYF.

This clonotype was counted between two and nine times. The chain employs TRBV24-1 and TRBJ2-7; 8 nucleotides line up with TRBD1. The germline gives CDR1 KGHDR, CDR2 SFDVKD. CDR3 length: 14 residues. Trimming took 5 bases from V and 3 from J; bases not matched to a gene: 5. CDR3 region: CATSAAGGGYEQYF. In DNA form, the CDR3 reads TGTGCCACCAGTGCAGCAGGGGGCGGCTACGAGCAGTACTTC.

This chain joins TRBV5-1 and TRBJ2-3; 10 bases agree with TRBD2. CDR3 size: 16 residues. Trimming at V came to 0 bases and at J to 0 bases, leaving 1 base not matched to a gene. Germline V gene sequence: CDR1 SGHRS, CDR2 YFSETQ. The CDR3 sequence: CASSLASGSSTDTQYF. The CDR3 nucleotides read TGCGCCAGCAGCTTGGCTAGCGGGAGTAGCACAGATACGCAGTATTTT.